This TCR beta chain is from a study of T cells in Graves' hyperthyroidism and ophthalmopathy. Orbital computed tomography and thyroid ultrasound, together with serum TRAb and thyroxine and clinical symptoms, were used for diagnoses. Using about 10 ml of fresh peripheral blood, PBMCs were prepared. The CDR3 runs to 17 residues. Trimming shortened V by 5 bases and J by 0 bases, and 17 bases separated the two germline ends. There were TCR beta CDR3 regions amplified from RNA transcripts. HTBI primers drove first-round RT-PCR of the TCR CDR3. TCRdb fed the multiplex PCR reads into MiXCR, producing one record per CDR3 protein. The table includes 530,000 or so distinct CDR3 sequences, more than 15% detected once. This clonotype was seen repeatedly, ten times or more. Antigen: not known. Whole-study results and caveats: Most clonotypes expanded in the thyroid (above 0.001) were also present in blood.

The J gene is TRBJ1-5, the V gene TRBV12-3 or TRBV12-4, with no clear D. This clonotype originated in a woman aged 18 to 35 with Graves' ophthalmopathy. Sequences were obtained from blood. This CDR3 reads CASSPPAEVYSNQPQHF. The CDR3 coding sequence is TGTGCCAGCAGTCCCCCGGCGGAGGTCTATAGCAATCAGCCCCAGCATTTT.